Below, 29 T cell receptor beta chains from the same sample are listed, as sequenced in a study of Graves' ophthalmopathy and Graves' hyperthyroidism. CDR3 regions of TCR beta were amplified from RNA transcripts. Second-round multiplex PCR followed a first-round RT-PCR using HTBI primers. A single record per CDR3 protein comes from TCRdb applying MiXCR to the multiplex PCR reads. This sample has around 1,200,000 distinct CDR3 sequences, with 35% to 45% found just once. The sequencing input was peripheral blood or thyroid tissue (not recorded which). These receptors came from an adult man with Graves' hyperthyroidism.

V is TRBV10-2 and J is TRBJ1-3, with a possible D match to TRBD1 (5 bases). CDR1 is WSHSY, CDR2 SAAADI, per germline. The V gene lost 0 bases and the J gene lost 8 bases, with 11 bases spanning the gap. This CDR3 contains 14 residues. CDR3 loop: CASSESIGTDTIYF. DNA for the CDR3: TGCGCCAGCAGTGAGTCTATAGGGACGGACACCATATATTTT.

As for this clonotype: One end of the junction varies from germline; a read error may be responsible. The J gene is TRBJ2-2, the V gene TRBV29-1; tentatively, D is TRBD1 or TRBD2 (7 bases each). CDR3 length equals 21 residues. CDR1 is SQVTM and CDR2 is ANQGSEA in the germline V gene. In DNA, the CDR3 is TGCAGCGTTGAGCAGGAAAGAGACCGGTCGGGGGGACAGTTTCTCCCCGGGAAGCTGTTTTTT. It yields the protein CSVEQERDRSGGQFLPGKLFF.

This chain links TRBV6-1 with TRBJ1-1; no clear D. Deletions cut 5 bases from V and 1 base from J, with 14 bases between. The CDR3 is made up of 15 amino acids. Germline CDR1 is MNHNS and CDR2 is SASEGT. The CDR3 region is CASSSVFSQNTEAFF. In DNA form, the CDR3 reads TGTGCCAGCAGTTCTGTTTTCTCCCAGAACACTGAAGCTTTCTTT.

This clonotype was detected a few times. One junction end disagrees with the germline gene, perhaps due to a read error. This chain links TRBV5-1 with TRBJ1-2, with D maybe TRBD1 (6 bases). The CDR3 has 17 amino acids. Germline CDR1 SGHRS, CDR2 YFSETQ. CDR3 sequence: CASSSPLRGEGYYGYTF. The CDR3 DNA reads TGTGCCAGCAGCTCCCCACTGAGGGGGGAGGGCTACTATGGCTACACCTTC. Combining the CDR3 with reference TRBV5-1 and TRBJ1-2 gives the whole variable domain KAGVTQTPRYLIKTRGQQVTLSCSPISGHRSVSWYQQTPGQGLQFLFEYFSETQRNKGNFPGRFSGRQFSNSRSEMNVSTLELGDSALYLCASSSPLRGEGYYGYTFGSGTRLTVV.

The chain uses TRBV5-4 and TRBJ2-2; 7 positions agree with TRBD1. Germline assignment: CDR1 SGHNT and CDR2 YYREEE (reference sequence). The CDR3 consists of 16 residues. V was pared by 4 bases and J by 0 bases, with 6 bases of the junction left unmatched. CDR3 sequence (DNA): TGTGCCAGCAGCCTAGACGACAGGGCGAACACCGGGGAGCTGTTTTTT. Protein product: CASSLDDRANTGELFF.

This clonotype was found many times. The rearrangement uses TRBV7-2 and TRBJ2-5; D may correspond to TRBD1 or TRBD2 (6 bases each). V was cut by 8 bases and J by 4 bases, with 14 bases left in between. The CDR3 runs 13 residues. Germline V CDR1 and CDR2: SGHTA, FQGNSA. CDR3 DNA: TGTGCCAGCCGGCAGGGGACTTTAGAGACCCAGTACTTC. It translates to CASRQGTLETQYF.

CDR3 in DNA: TGTGCCAGTAGTATTGGACTATCGGGCGGGGAGCTGTTTTTT. It yields the protein CASSIGLSGGELFF. This chain links TRBV19 with TRBJ2-2; TRBD2 is a possible D gene (6 bases). The germline gives CDR1 LNHDA, CDR2 SQIVND (reference sequence). This CDR3 has 14 residues. V was pared by 3 bases and J by 7 bases, with 12 bases between.

V is TRBV24-1 and J is TRBJ2-5; D remains ambiguous. Trimming removed 5 bases at V and 5 bases at J, with 14 bases between. Germline assignment: CDR1 KGHDR and CDR2 SFDVKD. The CDR3 contains 14 residues. The CDR3 here is CATSVSWRQETQYF. CDR3 DNA sequence: TGTGCCACCAGTGTTTCATGGCGGCAGGAGACCCAGTACTTC.

This clonotype was recorded many times. This chain connects TRBV9 to TRBJ1-2; TRBD1 agrees at 10 bases. This CDR3 is built from 17 residues. Germline V lookup: CDR1 SGDLS, CDR2 YYNGEE. The junction had 12 bases not matched to a gene; V was cut back by 2 bases and J by 5 bases. This CDR3 reads CASSVPRTGTGDYGYTF. The DNA of the CDR3 is TGTGCCAGCAGCGTCCCCCGAACCGGGACAGGGGATTATGGCTACACCTTC.

This clonotype came up a few times. This chain connects TRBV27 to TRBJ2-7, with 7 bases fitting TRBD2. V shed 10 bases and J 3 bases; nucleotides not matched to a gene: 18. The CDR3 sequence is 16 residues long. The germline V gene encodes CDR1 MNHEY and CDR2 SMNVEV (reference sequence). CDR3 coding DNA: TGTGCCACCAGCGGGACCGGTTGGCGTTTGCGCTACGAGCAGTACTTC. This translates into CATSGTGWRLRYEQYF.

V and J are TRBV25-1 and TRBJ1-6, with D unclear. V was trimmed by 2 bases and J by 8 bases, leaving 13 bases between them. Per germline, CDR1 MGHDK and CDR2 SYGVNS. This CDR3 has 15 residues. CDR3 DNA sequence: TGTGCCAGCAGTGAAAGGGCCGGCGACTATTCACCCCTCCACTTT. It specifies CASSERAGDYSPLHF.

The chain carries TRBV9 and TRBJ2-1, with 11 positions matching TRBD2. Germline trimming cut 3 bases from V and 4 bases from J; bases unmatched to any gene: 3. CDR1 is SGDLS, CDR2 YYNGEE, per germline. The length of the CDR3 is 15 residues. CDR3 sequence (DNA): TGTGCCAGCAGCGGAGGGACTAGCGGATACAATGAGCAGTTCTTC. Amino acids: CASSGGTSGYNEQFF.

The chain employs TRBV20-1 and TRBJ1-5; the D is unclear. The CDR3 totals 13 residues. In germline, CDR1 is DFQATT, CDR2 SNEGSKA (reference sequence). Trimming cost V 3 bases and J 4 bases, with 10 bases left between them. Here the CDR3 reads CSASLQKNQPQHF. CDR3 nucleotide sequence: TGCAGTGCTAGTTTGCAGAAAAATCAGCCCCAGCATTTT.

In this sample, this clonotype turned up many times. The chain is built from TRBV29-1 and TRBJ2-7; 11 positions match TRBD2. Germline CDR1 and CDR2: SQVTM and ANQGSEA. With V trimmed by 6 bases and J by 6 bases, 1 base remained unmatched. This CDR3 has 11 residues. The CDR3 sequence is CSVLAGGEQYF. CDR3 nucleotides: TGCAGCGTCCTAGCGGGGGGCGAGCAGTACTTC.

This rearrangement joins TRBV7-2 to TRBJ2-5; tentative D call: TRBD1 (8 bases). Per germline, CDR1 SGHTA and CDR2 FQGNSA. This CDR3 has 16 residues. The V gene lost 3 bases and the J gene lost 4 bases, with 18 bases spanning the gap. CDR3 coding DNA: TGTGCCAGCAGCTTCTCACAGGGGGGGGGCCGAGAGACCCAGTACTTC. Its translation: CASSFSQGGGRETQYF.

The chain links TRBV10-3 to TRBJ2-5, with D possibly TRBD1 on 5 matching bases. This CDR3 is 12 amino acids long. Germline lookup yields CDR1 ENHRY and CDR2 SYGVKD. V dropped 3 bases and J dropped 3 bases, with 5 bases sitting between them. The CDR3 nucleotides read TGTGCCATCAGTGAAGGGGAAGAGACCCAGTACTTC. Protein sequence: CAISEGEETQYF.

This clonotype was detected ten times or more. The V call is TRBV7-8, the J call TRBJ1-5; weak D call: TRBD1 (6 bases). Trimming cost V 2 bases and J 0 bases, with 14 bases left between them. This CDR3 spans 17 amino acids. Germline V gene lookup returns CDR1 SGHVS and CDR2 FQNEAQ. This CDR3 is CASSLLDSGYSNQPQHF. For the CDR3, the DNA is TGTGCCAGCAGCTTACTGGACAGCGGCTATAGCAATCAGCCCCAGCATTTT.

Many counts were recorded for this clonotype. This chain uses TRBV5-1 with TRBJ1-4; no firm D call. Trimming took 4 bases from V and 8 from J, leaving 12 bases between them. The germline V gene has CDR1 SGHRS and CDR2 YFSETQ. There are 13 residues in the CDR3. The CDR3 here is CASSVGEREKLFF. Written as DNA, the CDR3 is TGCGCCAGCAGCGTGGGCGAAAGGGAAAAACTGTTTTTT.

The CDR3 spells CSARETGGGRETQYF. The DNA of the CDR3 is TGCAGTGCTAGAGAGACCGGGGGGGGAAGAGAGACCCAGTACTTC. The rearrangement links TRBV20-1 to TRBJ2-5, with 8 nucleotides matching TRBD2. The CDR3 is 15 residues long. CDR1 DFQATT and CDR2 SNEGSKA come from the germline V gene (reference sequence). Germline trimming cut 0 bases from V and 4 bases from J; bases unmatched to any gene: 7.

This clonotype was detected many times. The gene calls are TRBV9 and TRBJ2-6, with TRBD2 identical over 12 bases. With V trimmed by 3 bases and J by 3 bases, 10 bases remained unmatched. The CDR3 covers 19 residues. CDR1 is SGDLS and CDR2 is YYNGEE in the germline V gene. DNA of the CDR3: TGTGCCAGCAGCGCGATACTAGCGGGGGGTGTTGGTGGGGCCAACGTCCTGACTTTC. Its translation is CASSAILAGGVGGANVLTF.

This clonotype was found many times. The rearrangement links TRBV7-9 to TRBJ2-7, with 7 bases that match TRBD1. Trimming removed 5 bases from V and 2 bases from J; junction bases left unmatched: 9. The CDR3 is 15 residues long. The germline V gene has CDR1 SEHNR and CDR2 FQNEAQ (reference sequence). CDR3 in amino acids: CASSPAGTAAYEQYF. In DNA form, the CDR3 reads TGTGCCAGCAGCCCGGCCGGGACAGCGGCCTACGAGCAGTACTTC.

This clonotype has a handful of counts. The J gene is TRBJ1-6, the V gene TRBV14; possibly TRBD1 for D (6 bases). Trimming left V 5 bases short and J 8 bases short, with 22 bases between. Per the germline V gene, CDR1 is SGHDN and CDR2 is FVKESK. The CDR3 sequence is 17 residues long. The CDR3 DNA follows: TGTGCCAGCAGCGACTACCGAGAGGGGGTTTTTTATTCACCCCTCCACTTT. Encoded protein: CASSDYREGVFYSPLHF.

This chain joins TRBV10-3 and TRBJ2-7; the D gene is possibly TRBD2 (6 bases). Germline V gene lookup returns CDR1 ENHRY and CDR2 SYGVKD. Trimming took off 3 bases at V and 0 bases at J, with 12 bases between the two ends. This CDR3 is built from 15 residues. In DNA, the CDR3 is TGTGCCATCAGTGACGCGGGACGAACCTCCTACGAGCAGTACTTC. It translates to CAISDAGRTSYEQYF.

This sequence joins TRBV7-8 and TRBJ2-7, with TRBD2 matching 8 bases. The CDR3 spans 15 residues. After removal of 2 bases from V and 3 bases from J, the junction contained 6 bases not matched to a gene. Germline values: CDR1 SGHVS, CDR2 FQNEAQ. As DNA, the CDR3 is TGTGCCAGCAGCTTACGGGGGGGCGGGGTCTACGAGCAGTACTTC. Translation: CASSLRGGGVYEQYF.

This clonotype was seen only once. This chain connects TRBV20-1 to TRBJ1-6; D ambiguous. Germline CDR1 and CDR2: DFQATT and SNEGSKA (reference sequence). This CDR3 comprises 11 residues. V lost 3 bases and J lost 11, with 8 bases in between. The CDR3 DNA sequence: TGCAGTGCTAGGGTTATTACACCCCTCCACTTT. It translates to CSARVITPLHF.

The chain uses TRBV4-1 and TRBJ2-5; maybe TRBD2 (6 bases). Trimming shortened V by 0 bases and J by 5 bases, and 13 bases separated the two germline ends. CDR1 is MGHRA and CDR2 is YSYEKL in the germline V gene. This CDR3 has 15 residues. The CDR3 sequence: CASSQDLASGETQYF. In DNA, the CDR3 is TGCGCCAGCAGCCAAGATCTTGCCAGCGGGGAGACCCAGTACTTC.

The chain combines TRBV2 with TRBJ2-5, with 9 bases lining up with TRBD1. The CDR3 contains 15 residues. CDR1 and CDR2 (germline): SNHLY, FYNNEI. The V and J ends lost 5 bases and 4 bases, in that order; junction bases with no gene match: 8. CDR3 bases: TGTGCCAGCAGTTTAAGCGGGACAGGGTCAGAGACCCAGTACTTC. Protein sequence: CASSLSGTGSETQYF. Full variable domain (missing parts from reference TRBV2 and TRBJ2-5): EPEVTQTPSHQVTQMGQEVILRCVPISNHLYFYWYRQILGQKVEFLVSFYNNEISEKSEIFDDQFSVERPDGSNFTLKIRSTKLEDSAMYFCASSLSGTGSETQYFGPGTRLLVL.

This clonotype occurred a few times. The chain uses TRBV6-2 or TRBV6-3 and TRBJ2-7; TRBD1 aligns across 7 bases. Germline V lookup: CDR1 MNHEY, CDR2 SVGEGT. Germline trimming cut 4 bases from V and 0 bases from J; bases unmatched to any gene: 6. The length of the CDR3 is 15 residues. The CDR3 reads CASSFTGATSYEQYF. The CDR3 bases are TGTGCCAGCAGTTTCACAGGGGCTACCTCCTACGAGCAGTACTTC.

The V gene is TRBV5-1, the J gene TRBJ1-2; D is unresolved. Trimming pared 3 bases from V and 5 bases from J, leaving 23 bases between. Germline loops: CDR1 SGHRS, CDR2 YFSETQ. The CDR3 sequence is 17 residues long. The CDR3: CASSWRGPRAGHYGYTF. The CDR3 bases are TGCGCCAGCAGCTGGCGGGGTCCAAGGGCAGGTCATTATGGCTACACCTTC.